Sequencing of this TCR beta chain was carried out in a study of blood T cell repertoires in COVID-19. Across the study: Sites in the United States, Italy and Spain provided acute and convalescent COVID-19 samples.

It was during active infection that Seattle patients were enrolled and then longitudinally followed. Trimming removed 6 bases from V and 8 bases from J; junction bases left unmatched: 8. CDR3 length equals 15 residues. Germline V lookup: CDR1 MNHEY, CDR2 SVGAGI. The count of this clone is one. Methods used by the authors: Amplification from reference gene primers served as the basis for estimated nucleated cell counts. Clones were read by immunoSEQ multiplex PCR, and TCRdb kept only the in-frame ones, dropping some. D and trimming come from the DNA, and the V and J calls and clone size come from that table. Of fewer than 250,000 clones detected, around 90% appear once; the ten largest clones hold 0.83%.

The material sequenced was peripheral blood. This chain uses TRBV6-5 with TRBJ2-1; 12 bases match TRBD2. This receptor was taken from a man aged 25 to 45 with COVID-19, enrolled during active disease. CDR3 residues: CASRDLAGGPYEQFF. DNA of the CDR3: TGTGCCAGCAGGGATCTAGCGGGGGGGCCATATGAGCAGTTCTTC.